A single sample gave rise to the 7 T cell receptor beta chains below, sequenced in a study of CD8 T cells in Susac syndrome. Random hexamers were used to reverse transcribe 0.5 to 1 ug of RNA. In TCRdb, the immunoSEQ multiplex PCR reads were re-called with MiXCR into one record per CDR3 protein. The sample shows about 130,000 distinct CDR3 sequences, approximately 95% of them seen only once. Sequenced input: CD8+ T cells from PBMCs. The receptors originated from a human donor with Susac syndrome.

The chain uses TRBV9 and TRBJ1-2; TRBD1 matches 8 bases. V shed 3 bases and J 1 base; nucleotides not matched to a gene: 5. This CDR3 is built from 15 residues. Germline-derived CDR1 and CDR2 are SGDLS and YYNGEE. The CDR3 region is CASSGKTGDNYGYTF. The CDR3 nucleotides read TGTGCCAGCAGCGGGAAGACAGGGGATAACTATGGCTACACCTTC.

The chain uses TRBV5-1 and TRBJ2-7; D could derive from TRBD1 or TRBD2 (5 bases each). V was shortened by 4 bases and J by 3 bases, with 14 bases between the two germline ends. This CDR3 has 14 residues. Germline CDR1 and CDR2: SGHRS and YFSETQ. The CDR3 here is CASSGRDPGYEQYF. In DNA form, the CDR3 reads TGCGCCAGCAGCGGCCGGGACCCCGGCTACGAGCAGTACTTC.

This sequence joins TRBV25-1 and TRBJ2-7, with a tentative D call TRBD1 (7 bases). CDR1 and CDR2 (germline): MGHDK, SYGVNS. The V gene lost 0 bases and the J gene lost 6 bases, with 12 bases spanning the gap. The CDR3 sequence is 14 residues long. The CDR3 sequence is CASSEYFQGGEQYF. The CDR3 DNA reads TGTGCCAGCAGTGAATATTTCCAGGGGGGCGAGCAGTACTTC.

J is TRBJ1-2 and V is TRBV2; weak D call: TRBD1 (5 bases). This CDR3 region has 14 residues. V was trimmed by 8 bases and J by 8 bases, leaving 21 bases between them. Germline V gene lookup returns CDR1 SNHLY and CDR2 FYNNEI. The CDR3 region has the DNA TGTGCCAGCCAGCCCGGACACTACAAGGGAGGCTACACCTTC. This encodes CASQPGHYKGGYTF.

This clonotype was found once. The rearrangement joins TRBV10-2 to TRBJ2-7; a possible D gene is TRBD1 (5 bases). The CDR3 is made up of 12 amino acids. Germline values: CDR1 WSHSY, CDR2 SAAADI. V was clipped by 6 bases and J by 2 bases, with 8 bases between them. CDR3 sequence: CASRQDTYEQYF. The CDR3 region has the DNA TGCGCCAGCAGACAGGACACCTACGAGCAGTACTTC.

This clonotype was observed a handful of times. The chain is built from TRBV30 and TRBJ1-5, with 8 positions matching TRBD1. CDR3 length: 13 amino acids. After removal of 5 bases from V and 2 bases from J, the junction contained 2 bases not matched to a gene. From germline, CDR1 is GTSNPN and CDR2 SVGIG (reference sequence). CDR3 sequence reads: CAWGQGGNQPQHF. The DNA for the CDR3 is TGTGCCTGGGGACAGGGTGGCAATCAGCCCCAGCATTTT.

The rearrangement links TRBV4-1 to TRBJ2-7; D is uncertain. The CDR3 length is 17 residues. The V end lost 1 base, the J end lost 1 base, and 17 bases lay between the germline ends. Germline V CDR1 and CDR2: MGHRA, YSYEKL. As DNA, the CDR3 is TGCGCCAGCAGCCAAGGTTCAAGTGAAAAGCTATCCTACGAGCAGTACTTC. It specifies CASSQGSSEKLSYEQYF.